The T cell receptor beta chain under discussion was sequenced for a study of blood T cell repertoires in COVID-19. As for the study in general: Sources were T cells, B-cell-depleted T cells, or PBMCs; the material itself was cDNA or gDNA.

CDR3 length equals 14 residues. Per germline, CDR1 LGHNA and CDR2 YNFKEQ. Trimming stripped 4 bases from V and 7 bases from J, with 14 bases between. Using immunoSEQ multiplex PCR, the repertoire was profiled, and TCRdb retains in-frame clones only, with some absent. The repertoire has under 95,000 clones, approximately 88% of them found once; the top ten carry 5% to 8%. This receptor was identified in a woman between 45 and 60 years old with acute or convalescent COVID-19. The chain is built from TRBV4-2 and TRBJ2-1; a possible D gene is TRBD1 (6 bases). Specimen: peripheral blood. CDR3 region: CASSPRTDINEQFF. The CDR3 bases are TGTGCCAGCAGCCCACGGACAGATATTAATGAGCAGTTCTTC.